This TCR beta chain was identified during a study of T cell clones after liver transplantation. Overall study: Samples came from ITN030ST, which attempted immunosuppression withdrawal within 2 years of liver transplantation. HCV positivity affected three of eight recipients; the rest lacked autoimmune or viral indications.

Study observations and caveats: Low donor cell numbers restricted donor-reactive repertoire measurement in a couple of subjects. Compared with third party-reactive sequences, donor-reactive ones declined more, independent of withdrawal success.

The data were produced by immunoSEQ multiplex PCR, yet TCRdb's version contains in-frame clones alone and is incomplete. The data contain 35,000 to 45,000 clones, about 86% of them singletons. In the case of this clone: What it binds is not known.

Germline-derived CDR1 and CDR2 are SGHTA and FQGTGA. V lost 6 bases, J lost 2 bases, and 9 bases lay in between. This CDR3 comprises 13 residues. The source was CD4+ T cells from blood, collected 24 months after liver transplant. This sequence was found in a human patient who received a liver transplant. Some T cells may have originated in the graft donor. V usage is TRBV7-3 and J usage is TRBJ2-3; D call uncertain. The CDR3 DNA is TGTGCCAGCAGGGATCTTGACACAGATACGCAGTATTTT. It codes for CASRDLDTDTQYF.